Following are 24 T cell receptor beta chains from one sample sequenced in a study of radiation and T cells in renal cell carcinoma. As to time point: baseline pretreatment blood. The sample's treatment: 15 Gy SBRT to primary tumor, nephrectomy 4 weeks later. Repertoires were generated with immunoSEQ multiplex PCR, while TCRdb's copy carries only in-frame clones and drops some. The sample has under 65,000 clones, approximately 80% seen once. This material consisted of blood, taken from a patient whose treatment included radiotherapy and nephrectomy. The receptor set was obtained from a man between 60 and 75 years old with renal cell carcinoma.

CDR3 residues: CASSFDNEQFF. The CDR3 bases are TGCGCCAGCAGCTTCGACAATGAGCAGTTCTTC. The rearrangement links TRBV5-1 to TRBJ2-1, with D unresolved. The germline gives CDR1 SGHRS, CDR2 YFSETQ. Trimming pared 2 bases from V and 5 bases from J, leaving 2 bases between. This CDR3 region has 11 residues.

This clone was detected a few times. The chain combines TRBV7-2 with TRBJ2-2; 7 positions match TRBD1. The CDR3 has 15 residues. Germline V lookup: CDR1 SGHTA, CDR2 FQGNSA. The V gene end was trimmed by 4 bases and the J gene end by 6 bases; junction bases not matched to a gene: 8. The CDR3 reads CASSSRQGNPGELFF. In DNA form, the CDR3 reads TGTGCCAGCAGCTCCAGACAGGGAAATCCCGGGGAGCTGTTTTTT.

The chain employs TRBV27 and TRBJ1-2, with TRBD1 identical over 12 bases. The germline V gene encodes CDR1 MNHEY and CDR2 SMNVEV (reference sequence). The CDR3 contains 15 residues. V lost 6 bases to trimming and J lost 8 bases; unmatched junction nucleotides: 10. The CDR3 DNA sequence: TGTGCCAGCAGGGCCCGGGACAGGGGGCCGAGAGGCTACACCTTC. Protein sequence: CASRARDRGPRGYTF.

This rearrangement joins TRBV9 to TRBJ2-6; D gene unclear. Between the trimmed V and J ends, which lost 2 bases and 0 bases, there was a span of 9 bases. Germline V gives CDR1 SGDLS, CDR2 YYNGEE. The CDR3 is 16 amino acids. This chain's CDR3 is CASSVLGSSGANVLTF. The DNA for the CDR3 is TGTGCCAGCAGCGTGCTTGGTTCCTCTGGGGCCAACGTCCTGACTTTC. Using reference TRBV9 and TRBJ2-6 for the parts outside the CDR3, the full variable domain is DSGVTQTPKHLITATGQRVTLRCSPRSGDLSVYWYQQSLDQGLQFLIQYYNGEERAKGNILERFSAQQFPDLHSELNLSSLELGDSALYFCASSVLGSSGANVLTFGAGSRLTVL.

The genes are TRBV18 and TRBJ1-5, with TRBD1 identical over 7 bases. Germline CDR1 reads KGHSH; CDR2 reads LQKENI. V trimming: 3 bases; J trimming: 0 bases; junction bases outside the gene matches: 2. The CDR3 spans 15 residues. CDR3 amino acids: CASSPGQNSNQPQHF. CDR3 DNA sequence: TGTGCCAGCTCACCGGGACAGAATAGCAATCAGCCCCAGCATTTT.

This chain joins TRBV2 and TRBJ1-1, with D possibly being TRBD1 (5 bases). The CDR3 has 15 amino acids. Germline values: CDR1 SNHLY, CDR2 FYNNEI. Trimming removed 5 bases at V and 1 base at J, with 14 bases between. CDR3: CASSIQALENTEAFF. The DNA for the CDR3 is TGTGCCAGCAGTATACAGGCCTTGGAGAACACTGAAGCTTTCTTT.

The count of this clone is one. The chain uses TRBV7-9 and TRBJ1-1, with TRBD1 as a possible D gene (6 bases). The germline V gene has CDR1 SEHNR and CDR2 FQNEAQ (reference sequence). Trimming took 1 base from V and 1 from J, leaving 10 bases between them. The CDR3 consists of 15 residues. The CDR3 nucleotides read TGTGCCAGCAGCTTAGGGCGGACAGAGAACACTGAAGCTTTCTTT. Translated, it gives CASSLGRTENTEAFF.

The genes are TRBV5-4 and TRBJ2-4; D remains unclear. V was pared by 3 bases and J by 0 bases, with 7 bases between. This CDR3 contains 14 residues. Germline V gene lookup returns CDR1 SGHNT and CDR2 YYREEE (reference sequence). CDR3 nucleotides: TGTGCCAGCAGCTCGGATCTAGCCAAAAACATTCAGTACTTC. Its protein is CASSSDLAKNIQYF.

The CDR3 nucleotides read TGTGCCAGCTCACCAAGCGGGGGCTCTGGAAACACCATATATTTT. This translates into CASSPSGGSGNTIYF. This chain uses TRBV18 with TRBJ1-3; tentatively, D is TRBD1 (5 bases). Germline assignment: CDR1 KGHSH and CDR2 LQKENI. V gave up 2 bases and J gave up 0 bases, with 8 bases separating them. The CDR3 totals 15 residues.

The chain links TRBV9 to TRBJ1-1, with D tentatively TRBD1 (5 bases). V was cut by 0 bases and J by 7 bases, with 10 bases left in between. Germline assignment: CDR1 SGDLS and CDR2 YYNGEE. The CDR3 consists of 13 residues. The CDR3: CASSVAPQGEAFF. As DNA, the CDR3 is TGTGCCAGCAGCGTAGCCCCTCAGGGTGAAGCTTTCTTT.

The chain combines TRBV7-2 with TRBJ1-3, with 9 bases lining up with TRBD1. This CDR3 region has 13 residues. With V trimmed by 4 bases and J by 8 bases, 3 bases remained unmatched. CDR1 SGHTA and CDR2 FQGNSA come from the germline V gene. As DNA, the CDR3 is TGTGCCAGCAGCTACAGGGGGCAGGACACCATATATTTT. This translates into CASSYRGQDTIYF.

The chain joins TRBV6-1 to TRBJ2-3; no reliable D call. The V gene's germline CDR1 is MNHNS and CDR2 SASEGT. The CDR3 is made up of 12 amino acids. Trimming removed 5 bases at V and 6 bases at J, with 9 bases between. CDR3 sequence reads: CASSTLSDTQYF. Written as DNA, the CDR3 is TGTGCCAGCAGTACCCTCTCGGATACGCAGTATTTT.

The V and J genes are TRBV30 and TRBJ1-1; TRBD1 matches 10 bases. Unmatched junction bases numbered 17, after V lost 5 bases and J lost 11 bases. CDR1 and CDR2 from the germline V gene are GTSNPN and SVGIG (reference sequence). CDR3 length: 15 residues. The CDR3 is CAWEGQGSPKRRAFF. In nucleotides, the CDR3 is TGTGCCTGGGAGGGACAGGGGTCCCCGAAGCGAAGGGCTTTCTTT. Based on the CDR3 plus reference TRBV30 and TRBJ1-1, the full variable domain is SQTIHQWPATLVQPVGSPLSLECTVEGTSNPNLYWYRQAAGRGLQLLFYSVGIGQISSEVPQNLSASRPQDRQFILSSKKLLLSDSGFYLCAWEGQGSPKRRAFFGQGTRLTVV.

V is TRBV25-1 and J is TRBJ2-3; D gene unclear. CDR3 length: 14 amino acids. Trimming left V 5 bases short and J 4 bases short, with 13 bases between. Germline V lookup: CDR1 MGHDK, CDR2 SYGVNS. CDR3 DNA sequence: TGTGCCAGCAGTCGAGCCAACTCAGCAGATACGCAGTATTTT. Amino acids: CASSRANSADTQYF.

The rearrangement links TRBV5-1 to TRBJ2-3, with 7 bases fitting TRBD2. This CDR3 has 16 residues. Unmatched junction bases numbered 11, after V lost 5 bases and J lost 2 bases. Germline CDR1 is SGHRS and CDR2 is YFSETQ. The CDR3 loop reads CASRPPGGSVTDTQYF. The CDR3 coding sequence is TGCGCCAGCAGACCCCCGGGCGGGAGCGTCACAGATACGCAGTATTTT.

This rearrangement joins TRBV7-9 to TRBJ2-1, with TRBD2 matching over 13 bases. With V trimmed by 5 bases and J by 1 base, 11 bases remained unmatched. Germline V gene sequence: CDR1 SEHNR, CDR2 FQNEAQ (reference sequence). The CDR3 runs 19 residues. This CDR3 reads CASSPVTSGGAGSYNEQFF. The CDR3 DNA reads TGTGCCAGCAGCCCGGTTACTAGCGGGGGGGCTGGGTCCTACAATGAGCAGTTCTTC.

In this sample, this clone turned up once. This chain joins TRBV6-5 and TRBJ2-7, with TRBD1 matching 12 bases. Trimming at V came to 5 bases and at J to 6 bases, leaving 8 bases not matched to a gene. CDR1 is MNHEY, CDR2 SVGAGI, per germline. The CDR3 totals 15 residues. The CDR3 DNA is TGTGCCAGCAGTCTCGGGACAGGGGGCTTCAGCGAGCAGTACTTC. Protein sequence: CASSLGTGGFSEQYF.

This clone was counted only a few times. The V gene is TRBV29-1, the J gene TRBJ1-2; TRBD1 matches at 9 bases. This CDR3 contains 14 residues. Germline lookup yields CDR1 SQVTM and CDR2 ANQGSEA. Losses at the gene ends were 5 bases for V and 2 bases for J; bases not matched to a gene: 6. CDR3 sequence: CSVLRTGANYGYTF. In DNA form, the CDR3 reads TGCAGCGTTCTCAGGACAGGGGCCAACTATGGCTACACCTTC.

The rearrangement links TRBV11-1 to TRBJ2-3; TRBD1 matches at 10 bases. The CDR3 contains 17 residues. Germline CDR1 is SGHAT and CDR2 is FQDESV (reference sequence). Trimming removed 5 bases from V and 2 bases from J; junction bases left unmatched: 10. The CDR3, as DNA: TGTGCCAGCAGCCGACTCCCCGGGACAGGGGACACAGATACGCAGTATTTT. It translates to CASSRLPGTGDTDTQYF.

CDR3 sequence: CASSLRTGEDTEAFF. CDR3 bases: TGTGCCAGCAGCCTGCGGACAGGGGAGGACACTGAAGCTTTCTTT. The V and J genes are TRBV7-9 and TRBJ1-1, with 9 nucleotides matching TRBD1. Germline CDR1 and CDR2: SEHNR and FQNEAQ (reference sequence). V shed 5 bases, J shed 3 bases, and the junction held 7 bases outside the gene matches. The CDR3 contains 15 residues.

CDR3 coding DNA: TGTGCCAGCAGCATGAGACTAGCGGGGGGTCAAGAGACCCAGTACTTC. Its translation: CASSMRLAGGQETQYF. This chain links TRBV11-3 with TRBJ2-5; 13 bases line up with TRBD2. Trimming cost V 5 bases and J 2 bases; bases outside gene matches: 5. This CDR3 region has 16 residues. Germline values: CDR1 SGHNT, CDR2 YENEEA.

V usage is TRBV5-1 and J usage is TRBJ1-5, with 9 bases lining up with TRBD1. The CDR3 sequence is 15 residues long. Germline V CDR1 and CDR2: SGHRS, YFSETQ. With V trimmed by 4 bases and J by 5 bases, 7 bases remained unmatched. As DNA, the CDR3 is TGCGCCAGCAGCCCGGACAGGGGACGGGATCAGCCCCAGCATTTT. Protein: CASSPDRGRDQPQHF.

The CDR3 loop is CASHPGQGAYEQYF. CDR3 in DNA: TGTGCCAGTCATCCGGGACAGGGGGCCTACGAGCAGTACTTC. The V call is TRBV19, the J call TRBJ2-7, with 11 positions matching TRBD1. Per germline, CDR1 LNHDA and CDR2 SQIVND (reference sequence). The J segment lost 2 bases and the V segment lost 8 bases, leaving 5 bases of the junction unmatched. The CDR3 consists of 14 residues.

V and J are TRBV7-9 and TRBJ1-4; D possibly corresponds to TRBD1 (5 bases). Germline V lookup: CDR1 SEHNR, CDR2 FQNEAQ (reference sequence). The CDR3 is made up of 14 amino acids. Trimming pared 0 bases from V and 8 bases from J, leaving 10 bases between. CDR3 residues: CASSLAIGGEKLFF. CDR3 coding DNA: TGTGCCAGCAGCTTAGCGATTGGGGGAGAAAAACTGTTTTTT.